This TCR beta chain comes out of a study of blood T cell repertoires in COVID-19. Study-wide context: Italy, Spain and the United States were the sources of the convalescent and acute COVID-19 samples.

Donors were grouped by their self-reported clinical history. The germline V gene has CDR1 SGHNT and CDR2 YYREEE (reference sequence). This CDR3 is built from 11 residues. V shed 3 bases and J shed 5 bases, with 6 bases lying between them. As processed by the authors: Reference gene primers were amplified, and this amplification served to estimate nucleated cell counts. Clones were read by immunoSEQ multiplex PCR, and TCRdb kept only the in-frame ones, dropping some. D and trimming were read from the DNA, whereas the V and J calls and clone size are those reported in that table. The sample carries about 500,000 clones, roughly 87% recorded once.

The clonotype was recovered from a woman between 18 and 29 years old who had recovered from COVID-19. V gene TRBV5-4 combines with J gene TRBJ2-7; D is uncertain. Source material: PBMCs or T cells enriched from blood (not recorded which). The CDR3 region is CASSSTNEQYF. The CDR3 DNA is TGTGCCAGCAGCTCCACTAACGAGCAGTACTTC.